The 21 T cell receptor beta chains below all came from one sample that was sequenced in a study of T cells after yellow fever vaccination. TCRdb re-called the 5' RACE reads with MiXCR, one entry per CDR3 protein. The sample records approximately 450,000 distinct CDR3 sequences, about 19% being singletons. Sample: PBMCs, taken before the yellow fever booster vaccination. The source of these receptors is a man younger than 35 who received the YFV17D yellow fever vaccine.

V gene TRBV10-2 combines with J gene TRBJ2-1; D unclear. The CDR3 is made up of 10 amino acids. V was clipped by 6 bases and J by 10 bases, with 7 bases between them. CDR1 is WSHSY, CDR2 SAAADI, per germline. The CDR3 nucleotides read TGCGCCAGCAGGGACGGAGAGCAGTTCTTC. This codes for CASRDGEQFF.

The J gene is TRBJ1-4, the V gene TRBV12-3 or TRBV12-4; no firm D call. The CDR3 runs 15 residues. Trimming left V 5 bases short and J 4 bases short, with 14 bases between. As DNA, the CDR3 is TGTGCCAGCAGTGCCGAACAGTATCTTAATGAAAAACTGTTTTTT. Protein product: CASSAEQYLNEKLFF.

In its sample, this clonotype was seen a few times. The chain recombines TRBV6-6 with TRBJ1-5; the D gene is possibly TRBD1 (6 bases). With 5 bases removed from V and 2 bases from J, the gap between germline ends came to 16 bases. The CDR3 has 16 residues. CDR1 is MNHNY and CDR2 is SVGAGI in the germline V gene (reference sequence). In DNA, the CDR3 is TGTGCCAGCAGTCCCGCGCAGGGGATACGCAATCAGCCCCAGCATTTT. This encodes CASSPAQGIRNQPQHF.

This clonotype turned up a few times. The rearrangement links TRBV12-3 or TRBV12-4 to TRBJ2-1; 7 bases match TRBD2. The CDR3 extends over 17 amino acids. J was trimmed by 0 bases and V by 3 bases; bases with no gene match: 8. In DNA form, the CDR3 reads TGTGCCAGCAGTTTTACCCGCGCGGGGGTCTCCTACAATGAGCAGTTCTTC. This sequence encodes CASSFTRAGVSYNEQFF.

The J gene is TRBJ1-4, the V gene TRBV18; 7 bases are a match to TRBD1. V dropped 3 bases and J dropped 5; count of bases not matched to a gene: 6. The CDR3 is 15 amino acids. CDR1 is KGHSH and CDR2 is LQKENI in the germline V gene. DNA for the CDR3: TGTGCCAGCTCACCGGGGACAGCCAGCAATGAAAAACTGTTTTTT. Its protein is CASSPGTASNEKLFF.

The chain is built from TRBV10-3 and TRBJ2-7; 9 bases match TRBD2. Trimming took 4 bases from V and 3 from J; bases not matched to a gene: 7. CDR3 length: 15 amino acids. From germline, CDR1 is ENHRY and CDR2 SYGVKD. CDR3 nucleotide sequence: TGTGCCATCAGTGTGCTAGCGGGGCTATACTACGAGCAGTACGTC. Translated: CAISVLAGLYYEQYV.

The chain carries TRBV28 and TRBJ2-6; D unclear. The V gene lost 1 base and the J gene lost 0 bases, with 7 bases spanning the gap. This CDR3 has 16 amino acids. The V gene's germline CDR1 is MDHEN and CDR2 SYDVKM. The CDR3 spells CASSLSLFSGANVLTF. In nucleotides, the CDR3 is TGTGCCAGCAGTTTATCTCTCTTCTCTGGGGCCAACGTCCTGACTTTC.

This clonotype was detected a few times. CDR3 in DNA: TGTGCCAGCACTCGAGCCGGGACCCCAGGGGAGACCCAGTACTTC. It translates to CASTRAGTPGETQYF. The chain has TRBV6-1 and TRBJ2-5; D may be TRBD1 or TRBD2 (5 bases each). The CDR3 has 15 amino acids. V lost 7 bases to trimming and J lost 5 bases, with 20 bases between them. The V gene's germline CDR1 is MNHNS and CDR2 SASEGT.

The chain's CDR3 is CASSSARGFTDTQYF. In DNA, the CDR3 is TGTGCCAGCAGCTCGGCCCGGGGGTTCACAGATACGCAGTATTTT. The gene calls are TRBV7-9 and TRBJ2-3; weak D call: TRBD2 (6 bases). Between the trimmed V and J ends, which lost 4 bases and 2 bases, there was a span of 13 bases. The CDR3 runs 15 residues. CDR1 and CDR2 (germline): SEHNR, FQNEAQ (reference sequence).

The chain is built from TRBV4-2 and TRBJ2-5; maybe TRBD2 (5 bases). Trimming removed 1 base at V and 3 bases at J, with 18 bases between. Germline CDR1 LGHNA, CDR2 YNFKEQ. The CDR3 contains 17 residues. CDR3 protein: CASSQGSYGSGEETQYF. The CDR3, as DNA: TGTGCCAGCAGCCAAGGGAGTTACGGCAGCGGAGAAGAGACCCAGTACTTC.

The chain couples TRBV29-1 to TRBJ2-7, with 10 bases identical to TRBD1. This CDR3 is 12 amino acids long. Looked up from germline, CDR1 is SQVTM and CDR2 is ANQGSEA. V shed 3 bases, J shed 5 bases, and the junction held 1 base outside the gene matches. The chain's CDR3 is CSVETGGHEQYV. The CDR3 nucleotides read TGCAGCGTTGAGACAGGGGGCCACGAGCAGTACGTC.

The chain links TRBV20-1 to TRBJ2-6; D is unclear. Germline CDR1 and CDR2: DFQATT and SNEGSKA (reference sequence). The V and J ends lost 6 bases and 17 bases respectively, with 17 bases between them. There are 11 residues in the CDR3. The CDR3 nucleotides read TGCAGTGCACGGTCAGGATTACCGTTGACTTTC. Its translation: CSARSGLPLTF.

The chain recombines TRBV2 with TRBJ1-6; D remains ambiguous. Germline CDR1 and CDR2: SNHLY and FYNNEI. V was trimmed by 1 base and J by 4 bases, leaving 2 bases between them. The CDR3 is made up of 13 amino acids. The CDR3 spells CASSEEYNSPLHF. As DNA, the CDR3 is TGTGCCAGCAGTGAAGAGTATAATTCACCCCTCCACTTT. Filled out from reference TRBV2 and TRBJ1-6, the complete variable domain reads EPEVTQTPSHQVTQMGQEVILRCVPISNHLYFYWYRQILGQKVEFLVSFYNNEISEKSEIFDDQFSVERPDGSNFTLKIRSTKLEDSAMYFCASSEEYNSPLHFGNGTRLTVT.

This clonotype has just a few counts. CDR3 in amino acids: CSARGASSYEQYF. The CDR3 DNA sequence: TGCAGTGCCCGGGGGGCCAGCTCCTACGAGCAGTACTTC. The chain combines TRBV20-1 with TRBJ2-7, with D tentatively TRBD2 (7 bases). The CDR3 length is 13 residues. Trimming took 6 bases from V and 0 from J, leaving 12 bases between them. Germline CDR1 is DFQATT and CDR2 is SNEGSKA (reference sequence).

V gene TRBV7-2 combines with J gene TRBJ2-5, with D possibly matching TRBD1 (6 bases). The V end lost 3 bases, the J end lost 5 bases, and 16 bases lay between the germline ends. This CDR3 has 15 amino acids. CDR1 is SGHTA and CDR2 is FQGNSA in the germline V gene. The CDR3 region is CASSFTAVGAETQYF. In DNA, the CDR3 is TGTGCCAGCAGCTTTACGGCAGTGGGGGCGGAGACCCAGTACTTC.

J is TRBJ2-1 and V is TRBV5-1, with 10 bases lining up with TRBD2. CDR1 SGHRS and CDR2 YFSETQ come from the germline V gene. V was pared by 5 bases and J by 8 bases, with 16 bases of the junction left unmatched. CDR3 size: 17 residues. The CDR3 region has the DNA TGCGCCAGCAGTTCTTCACCCAGCGGGGGGGCGGCGGATGAGCAGTTCTTC. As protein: CASSSSPSGGAADEQFF.

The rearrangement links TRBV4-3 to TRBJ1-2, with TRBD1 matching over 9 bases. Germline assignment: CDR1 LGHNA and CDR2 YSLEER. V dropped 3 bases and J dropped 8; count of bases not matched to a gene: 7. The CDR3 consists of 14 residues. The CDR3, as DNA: TGCGCCAGCAGCCACCAGGACAGGGGTCGAGGCTACACCTTC. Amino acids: CASSHQDRGRGYTF.

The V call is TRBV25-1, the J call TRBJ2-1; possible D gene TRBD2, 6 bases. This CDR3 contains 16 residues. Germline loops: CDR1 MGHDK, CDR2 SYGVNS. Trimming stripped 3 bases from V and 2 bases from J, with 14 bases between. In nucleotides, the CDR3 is TGTGCCAGCAGTGACGCCCACGGGGGTCCCTACAATGAGCAGTTCTTC. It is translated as CASSDAHGGPYNEQFF. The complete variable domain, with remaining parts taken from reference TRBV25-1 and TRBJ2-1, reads EADIYQTPRYLVIGTGKKITLECSQTMGHDKMYWYQQDPGMELHLIHYSYGVNSTEKGDLSSESTVSRIRTEHFPLTLESARPSHTSQYLCASSDAHGGPYNEQFFGPGTRLTVL.

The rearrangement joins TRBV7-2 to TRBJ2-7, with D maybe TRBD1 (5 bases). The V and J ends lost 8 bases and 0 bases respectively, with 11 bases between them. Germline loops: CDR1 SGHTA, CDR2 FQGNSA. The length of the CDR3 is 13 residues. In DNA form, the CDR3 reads TGTGCCAGCGCCCAGGGCCGCTCCTACGAGCAGTACTTC. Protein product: CASAQGRSYEQYF.

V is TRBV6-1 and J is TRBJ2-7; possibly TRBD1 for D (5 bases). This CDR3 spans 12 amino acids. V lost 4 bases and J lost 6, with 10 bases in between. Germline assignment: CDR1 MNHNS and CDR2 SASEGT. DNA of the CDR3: TGTGCCAGCAGTGCTGACAGTTCCGAGCAGTACTTC. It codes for CASSADSSEQYF.

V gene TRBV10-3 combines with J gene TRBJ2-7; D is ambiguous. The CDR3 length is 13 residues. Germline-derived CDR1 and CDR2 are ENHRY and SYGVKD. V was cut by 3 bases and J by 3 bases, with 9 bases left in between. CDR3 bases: TGTGCCATCAGTGAATACAGAAACTACGAGCAGTACTTC. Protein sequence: CAISEYRNYEQYF.